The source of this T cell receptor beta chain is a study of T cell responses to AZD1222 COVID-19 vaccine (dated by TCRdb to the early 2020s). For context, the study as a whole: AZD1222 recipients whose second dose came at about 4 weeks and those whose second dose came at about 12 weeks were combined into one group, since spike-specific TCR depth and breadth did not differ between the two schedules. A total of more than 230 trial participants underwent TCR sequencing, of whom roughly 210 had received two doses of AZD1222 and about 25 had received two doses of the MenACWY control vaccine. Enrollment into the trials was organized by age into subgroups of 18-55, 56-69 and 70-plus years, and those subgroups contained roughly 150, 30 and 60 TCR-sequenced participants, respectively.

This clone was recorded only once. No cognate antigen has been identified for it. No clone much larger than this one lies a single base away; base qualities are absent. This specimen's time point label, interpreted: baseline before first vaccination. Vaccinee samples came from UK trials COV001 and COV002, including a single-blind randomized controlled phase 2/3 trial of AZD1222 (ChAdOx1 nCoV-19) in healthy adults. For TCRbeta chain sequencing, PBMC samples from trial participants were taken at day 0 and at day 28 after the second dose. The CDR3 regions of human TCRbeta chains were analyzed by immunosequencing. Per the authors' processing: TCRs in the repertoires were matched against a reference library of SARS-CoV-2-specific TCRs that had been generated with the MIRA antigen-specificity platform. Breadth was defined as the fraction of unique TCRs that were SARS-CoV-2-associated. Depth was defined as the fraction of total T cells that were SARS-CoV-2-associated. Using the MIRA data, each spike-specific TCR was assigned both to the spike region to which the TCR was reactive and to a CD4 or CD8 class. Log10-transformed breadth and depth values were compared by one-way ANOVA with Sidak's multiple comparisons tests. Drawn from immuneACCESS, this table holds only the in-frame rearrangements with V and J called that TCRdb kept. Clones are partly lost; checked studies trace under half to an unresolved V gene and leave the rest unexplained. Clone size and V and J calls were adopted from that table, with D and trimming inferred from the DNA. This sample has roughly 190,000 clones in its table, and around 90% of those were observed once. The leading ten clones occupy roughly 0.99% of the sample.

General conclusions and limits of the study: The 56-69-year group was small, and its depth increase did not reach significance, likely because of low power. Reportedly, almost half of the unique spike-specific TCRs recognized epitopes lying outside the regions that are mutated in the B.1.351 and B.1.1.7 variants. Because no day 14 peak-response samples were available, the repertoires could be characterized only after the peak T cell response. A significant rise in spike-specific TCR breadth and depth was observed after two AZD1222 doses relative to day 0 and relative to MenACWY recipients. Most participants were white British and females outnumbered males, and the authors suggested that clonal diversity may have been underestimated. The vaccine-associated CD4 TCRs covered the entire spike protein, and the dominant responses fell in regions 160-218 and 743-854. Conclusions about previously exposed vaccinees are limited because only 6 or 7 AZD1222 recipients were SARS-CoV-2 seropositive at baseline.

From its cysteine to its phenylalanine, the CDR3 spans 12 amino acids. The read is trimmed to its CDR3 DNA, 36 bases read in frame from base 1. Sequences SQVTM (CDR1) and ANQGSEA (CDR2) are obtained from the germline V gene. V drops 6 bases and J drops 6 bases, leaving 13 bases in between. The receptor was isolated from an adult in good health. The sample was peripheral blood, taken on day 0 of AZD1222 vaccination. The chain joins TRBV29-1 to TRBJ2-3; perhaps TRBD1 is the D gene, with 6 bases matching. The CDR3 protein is CSVATGADTQYF. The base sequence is TGCAGCGTCGCGACAGGAGCGGATACGCAGTATTTT.